This TCR beta chain derives from a study of CD8 T cells in Susac syndrome. When the RNA was reverse transcribed, random hexamers were used with an input of roughly 0.45 to 1 ug. TCRdb recomputed calls from the immunoSEQ multiplex PCR reads with MiXCR, one row per CDR3 protein. The sample records about 210,000 distinct CDR3 sequences, roughly 95% being singletons. CDR1 is DFQATT, CDR2 SNEGSKA, per germline (reference sequence). The CDR3 totals 11 residues. The ends were cut back, 6 bases at V and 7 bases at J, with 11 bases in the middle. The sequence was collected from a human donor in good health. The sequencing sample was made of CD4+ T cells from PBMCs. The gene calls are TRBV20-1 and TRBJ2-3; D gene ambiguous. The CDR3 reads CSAKLTYTQYF. The CDR3 region has the DNA TGCAGTGCCAAATTGACTTATACGCAGTATTTT.